The clone carrying this T cell receptor (beta chain) was recorded at least ten times. Its antigen is not identified. Amplified regions were TCR beta CDR3 sequences from RNA transcripts. The HTBI primer set drove a first-round RT-PCR of the TCR CDR3. One entry per CDR3 protein, called by TCRdb with MiXCR from the multiplex PCR reads. The table shows roughly 280,000 distinct CDR3 sequences, with approximately 15% occurring only once. This entry belongs to a study of T cells in Graves' hyperthyroidism and ophthalmopathy. Whole-study results and caveats: Ophthalmopathy was separated from stable hyperthyroidism by a 13 V-J model.

The CDR3 totals 15 residues. With 8 bases removed from V and 0 bases from J, the gap between germline ends came to 14 bases. Germline V CDR1 and CDR2: SGHVS, FQNEAQ. The TCR originated in a woman in her fifties or sixties with Graves' ophthalmopathy. J is TRBJ1-5 and V is TRBV7-8, with D possibly TRBD1 on 6 matching bases. Sequenced sample: blood. CDR3 in DNA: TGTGCCAGCGGACCTACAGGGATTAGCAATCAGCCCCAGCATTTT. Protein sequence: CASGPTGISNQPQHF.